This T cell receptor (beta chain) stems from a study of T cell repertoires in cytomegalovirus infection. Study information: Public TCR beta signatures marked donors with CMV infection and the matching HLA. General study findings and limits: The ex vivo response was dominated by HLA-C-restricted CMV-specific TCR beta clonotypes. People with CMV and the relevant HLA were identified by cumulative public TCR beta family frequency.

Regarding this clonotype: The antigen is unknown. Since the CDR3 does not end with the conserved phenylalanine or tryptophan, this likely comes from a read error.

TCRdb recomputed calls from the reads with MiXCR, one row per CDR3 protein. The table shows about 83,000 distinct CDR3 sequences, with about 24% occurring only once. The CDR3 consists of 14 residues. CDR1 is LGHNA and CDR2 is YSLEER in the germline V gene. The V gene lost 1 base and the J gene lost 0 bases, with 6 bases spanning the gap. The clonotype was recovered from a human donor in good health (CMV status not recorded). Some clones in this sample may be carry-over from other donors' samples. The J gene is TRBJ1-1, the V gene TRBV4-3, with D hard to call. Source: CD8+ T cells from cultured PBMCs, taken from culture after CMV antigen stimulation. This chain's CDR3 is CASSQGALNTEAFS. For the CDR3, the DNA is TGCGCCAGCAGCCAAGGGGCATTGAACACTGAAGCTTTCTCT.